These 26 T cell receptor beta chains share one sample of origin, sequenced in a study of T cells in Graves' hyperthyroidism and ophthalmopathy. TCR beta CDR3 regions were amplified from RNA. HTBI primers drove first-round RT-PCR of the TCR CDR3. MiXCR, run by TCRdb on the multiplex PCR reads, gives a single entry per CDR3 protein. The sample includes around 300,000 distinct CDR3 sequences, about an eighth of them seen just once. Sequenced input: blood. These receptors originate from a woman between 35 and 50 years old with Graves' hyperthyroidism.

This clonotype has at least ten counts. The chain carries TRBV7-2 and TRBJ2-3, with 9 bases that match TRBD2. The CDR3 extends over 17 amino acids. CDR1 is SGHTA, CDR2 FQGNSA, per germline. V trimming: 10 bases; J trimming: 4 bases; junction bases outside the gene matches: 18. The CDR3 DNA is TGTGCCACCTCGGGCCCGACTAGCGGTTATACGCCAGATACGCAGTATTTT. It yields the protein CATSGPTSGYTPDTQYF.

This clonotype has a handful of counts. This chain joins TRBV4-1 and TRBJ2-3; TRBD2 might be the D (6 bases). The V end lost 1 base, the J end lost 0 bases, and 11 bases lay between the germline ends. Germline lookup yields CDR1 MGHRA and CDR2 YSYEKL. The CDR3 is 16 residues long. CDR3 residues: CASSQGWGESTDTQYF. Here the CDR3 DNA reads TGCGCCAGCAGCCAAGGATGGGGGGAAAGCACAGATACGCAGTATTTT.

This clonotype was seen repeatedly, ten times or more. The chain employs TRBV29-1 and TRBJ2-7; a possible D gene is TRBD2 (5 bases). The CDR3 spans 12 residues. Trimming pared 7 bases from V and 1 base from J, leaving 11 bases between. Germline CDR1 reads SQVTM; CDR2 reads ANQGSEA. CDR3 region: CSAEGGSYEQYF. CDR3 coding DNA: TGCAGCGCCGAGGGCGGTTCCTACGAGCAGTACTTC.

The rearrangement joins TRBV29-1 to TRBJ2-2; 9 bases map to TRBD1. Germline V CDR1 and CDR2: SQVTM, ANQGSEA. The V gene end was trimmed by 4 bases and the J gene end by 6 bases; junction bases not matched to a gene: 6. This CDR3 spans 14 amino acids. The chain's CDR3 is CSVGRDREAGELFF. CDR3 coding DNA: TGCAGCGTTGGGCGGGACAGGGAAGCCGGGGAGCTGTTTTTT.

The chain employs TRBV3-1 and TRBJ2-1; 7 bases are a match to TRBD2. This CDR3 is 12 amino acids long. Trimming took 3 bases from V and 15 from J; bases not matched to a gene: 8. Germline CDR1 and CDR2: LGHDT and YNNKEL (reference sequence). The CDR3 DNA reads TGTGCCAGCAGCCACCGGGACTACGTTCCGTTCTTC. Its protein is CASSHRDYVPFF.

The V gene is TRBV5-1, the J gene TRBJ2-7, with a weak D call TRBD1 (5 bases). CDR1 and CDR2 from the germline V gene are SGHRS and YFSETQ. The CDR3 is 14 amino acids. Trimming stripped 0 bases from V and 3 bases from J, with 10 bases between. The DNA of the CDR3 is TGCGCCAGCAGCTTGGGGCAGGGAATCTACGAGCAGTACTTC. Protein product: CASSLGQGIYEQYF.

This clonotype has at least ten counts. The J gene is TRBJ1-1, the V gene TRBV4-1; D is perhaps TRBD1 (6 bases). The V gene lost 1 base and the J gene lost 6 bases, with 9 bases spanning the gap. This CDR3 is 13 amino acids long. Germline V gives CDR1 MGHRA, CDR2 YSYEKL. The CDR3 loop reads CASSQAGGAEAFF. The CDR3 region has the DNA TGCGCCAGCAGCCAAGCGGGGGGCGCTGAAGCTTTCTTT.

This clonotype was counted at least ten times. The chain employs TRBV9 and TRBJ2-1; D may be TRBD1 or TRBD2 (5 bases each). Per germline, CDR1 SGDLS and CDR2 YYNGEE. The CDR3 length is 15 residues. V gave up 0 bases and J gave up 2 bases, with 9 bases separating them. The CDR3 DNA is TGTGCCAGCAGCGTAGGGGGCGGGCCCTACAATGAGCAGTTCTTC. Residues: CASSVGGGPYNEQFF.

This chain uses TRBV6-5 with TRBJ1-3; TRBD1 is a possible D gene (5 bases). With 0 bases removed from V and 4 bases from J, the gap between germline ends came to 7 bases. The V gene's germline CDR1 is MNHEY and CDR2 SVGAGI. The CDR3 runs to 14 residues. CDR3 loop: CASSYSRTGNTIYF. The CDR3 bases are TGTGCCAGCAGTTACTCGAGGACAGGAAACACCATATATTTT.

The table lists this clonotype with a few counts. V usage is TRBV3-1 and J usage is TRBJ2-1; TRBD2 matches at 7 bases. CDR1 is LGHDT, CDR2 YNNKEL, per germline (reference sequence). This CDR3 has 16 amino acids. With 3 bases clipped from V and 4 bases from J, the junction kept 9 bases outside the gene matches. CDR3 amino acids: CASSHGVREIYNEQFF. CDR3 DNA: TGTGCCAGCAGCCATGGGGTGCGGGAGATTTACAATGAGCAGTTCTTC.

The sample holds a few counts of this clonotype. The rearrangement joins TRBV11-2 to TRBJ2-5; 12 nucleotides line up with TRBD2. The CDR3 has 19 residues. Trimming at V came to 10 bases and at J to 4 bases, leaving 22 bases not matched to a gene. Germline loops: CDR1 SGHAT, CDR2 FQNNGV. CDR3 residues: CATSGTGLLAGGPGETQYF. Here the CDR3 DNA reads TGTGCCACCTCCGGGACAGGGTTGCTAGCGGGAGGGCCGGGAGAGACCCAGTACTTC.

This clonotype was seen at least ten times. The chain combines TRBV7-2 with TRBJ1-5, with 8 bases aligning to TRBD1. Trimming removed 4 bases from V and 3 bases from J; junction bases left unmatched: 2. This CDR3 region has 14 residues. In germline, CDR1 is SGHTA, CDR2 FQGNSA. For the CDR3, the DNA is TGTGCCAGCAGCTCGACAGGGGTCAATCAGCCCCAGCATTTT. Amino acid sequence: CASSSTGVNQPQHF.

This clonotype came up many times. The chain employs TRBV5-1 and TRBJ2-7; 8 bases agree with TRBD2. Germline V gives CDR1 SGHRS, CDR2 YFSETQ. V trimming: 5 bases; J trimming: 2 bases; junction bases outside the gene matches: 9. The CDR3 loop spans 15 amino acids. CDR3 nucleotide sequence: TGCGCCAGCAGAACGTTGTGGCGGGGGGCCTACGAGCAGTACTTC. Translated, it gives CASRTLWRGAYEQYF.

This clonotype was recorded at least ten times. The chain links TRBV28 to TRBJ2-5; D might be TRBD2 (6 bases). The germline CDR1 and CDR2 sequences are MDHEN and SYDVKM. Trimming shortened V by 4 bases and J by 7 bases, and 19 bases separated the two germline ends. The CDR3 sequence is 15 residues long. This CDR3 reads CASSSPRRGVMTQYF. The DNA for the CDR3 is TGTGCCAGCAGTTCCCCTCGGCGGGGAGTTATGACCCAGTACTTC.

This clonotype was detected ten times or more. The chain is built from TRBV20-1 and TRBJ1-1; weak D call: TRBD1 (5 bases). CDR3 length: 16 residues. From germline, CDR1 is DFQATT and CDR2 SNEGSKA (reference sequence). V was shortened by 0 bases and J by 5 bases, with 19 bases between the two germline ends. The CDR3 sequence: CSARDSQGRRGTEAFF. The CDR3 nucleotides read TGCAGTGCTAGAGATAGCCAGGGAAGACGGGGAACTGAAGCTTTCTTT.

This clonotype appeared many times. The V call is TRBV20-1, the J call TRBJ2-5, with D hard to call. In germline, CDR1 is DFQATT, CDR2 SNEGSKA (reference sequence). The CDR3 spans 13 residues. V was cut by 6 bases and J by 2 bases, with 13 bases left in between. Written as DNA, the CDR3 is TGCAGTGCCAACCGACTCGATCAAGAGACCCAGTACTTC. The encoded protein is CSANRLDQETQYF.

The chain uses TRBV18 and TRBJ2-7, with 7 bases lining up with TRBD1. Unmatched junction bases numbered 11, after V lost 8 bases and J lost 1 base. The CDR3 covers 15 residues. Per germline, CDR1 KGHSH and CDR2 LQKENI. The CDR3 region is CASTEGAVESYEQYF. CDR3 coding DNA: TGTGCCAGCACAGAGGGGGCCGTGGAGTCCTACGAGCAGTACTTC.

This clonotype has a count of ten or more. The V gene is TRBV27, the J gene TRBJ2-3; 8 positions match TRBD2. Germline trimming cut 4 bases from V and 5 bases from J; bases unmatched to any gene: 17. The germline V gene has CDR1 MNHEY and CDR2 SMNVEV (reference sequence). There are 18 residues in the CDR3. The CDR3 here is CASSSLLPGGALQDTQYF. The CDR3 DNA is TGTGCCAGCAGTTCTCTGTTGCCGGGAGGGGCCCTTCAAGATACGCAGTATTTT.

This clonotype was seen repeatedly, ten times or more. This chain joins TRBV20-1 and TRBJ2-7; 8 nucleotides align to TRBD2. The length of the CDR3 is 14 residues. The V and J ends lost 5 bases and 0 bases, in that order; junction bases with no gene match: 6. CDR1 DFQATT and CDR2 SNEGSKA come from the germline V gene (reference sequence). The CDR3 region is CSAFTGTSSYEQYF. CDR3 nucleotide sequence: TGCAGTGCTTTTACCGGGACTAGCTCCTACGAGCAGTACTTC.

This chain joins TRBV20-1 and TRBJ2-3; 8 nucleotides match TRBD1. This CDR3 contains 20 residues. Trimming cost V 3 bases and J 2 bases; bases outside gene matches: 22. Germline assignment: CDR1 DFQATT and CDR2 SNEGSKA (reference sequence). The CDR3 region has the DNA TGCAGTGCTAGTAGAGGCCGGGACAGGACATTTTCTTTAGCCACAGATACGCAGTATTTT. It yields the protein CSASRGRDRTFSLATDTQYF.

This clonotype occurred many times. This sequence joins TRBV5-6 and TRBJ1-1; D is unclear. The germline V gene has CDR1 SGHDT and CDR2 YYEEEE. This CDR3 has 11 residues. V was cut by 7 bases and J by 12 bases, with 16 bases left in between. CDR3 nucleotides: TGTGCCAGCTCTTCTCTGGACCGAACTTTCTTT. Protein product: CASSSLDRTFF.

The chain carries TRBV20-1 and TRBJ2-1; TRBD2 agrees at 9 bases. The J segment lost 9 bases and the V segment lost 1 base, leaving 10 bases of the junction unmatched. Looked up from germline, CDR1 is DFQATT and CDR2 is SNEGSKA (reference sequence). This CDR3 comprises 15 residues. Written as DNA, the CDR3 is TGCAGTGCTAGAGGGGTTAGCGGGAGATGGGGTGAGCAGTTCTTC. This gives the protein CSARGVSGRWGEQFF.

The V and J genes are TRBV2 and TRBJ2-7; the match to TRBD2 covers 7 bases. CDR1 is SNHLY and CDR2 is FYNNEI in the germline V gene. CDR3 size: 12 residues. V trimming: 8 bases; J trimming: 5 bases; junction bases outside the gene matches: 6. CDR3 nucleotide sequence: TGTGCCAGCGGGAGGGCCCGCCACGAGCAGTACTTC. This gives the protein CASGRARHEQYF.

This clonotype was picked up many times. The CDR3 loop reads CAISESKGNAYEQYF. CDR3 DNA: TGTGCCATCAGTGAGTCGAAGGGGAACGCTTACGAGCAGTACTTC. This rearrangement joins TRBV10-3 to TRBJ2-7; a possible D gene is TRBD1 (5 bases). Germline V CDR1 and CDR2: ENHRY, SYGVKD. The V end was cut by 0 bases, the J end by 4 bases, with 13 bases between. The CDR3 length is 15 residues.

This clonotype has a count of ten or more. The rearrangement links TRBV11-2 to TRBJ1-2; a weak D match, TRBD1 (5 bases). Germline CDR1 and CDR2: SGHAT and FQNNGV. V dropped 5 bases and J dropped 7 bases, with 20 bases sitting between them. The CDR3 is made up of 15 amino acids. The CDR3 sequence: CASSRTRQGTSGYTF. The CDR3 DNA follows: TGTGCCAGCAGCCGTACCCGACAAGGGACGAGTGGCTACACCTTC.

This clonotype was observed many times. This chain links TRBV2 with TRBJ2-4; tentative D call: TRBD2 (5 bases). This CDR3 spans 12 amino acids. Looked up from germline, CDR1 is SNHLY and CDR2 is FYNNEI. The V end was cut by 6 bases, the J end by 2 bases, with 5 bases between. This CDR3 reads CASSGTKNIQYF. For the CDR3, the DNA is TGTGCCAGCAGCGGGACCAAAAACATTCAGTACTTC.